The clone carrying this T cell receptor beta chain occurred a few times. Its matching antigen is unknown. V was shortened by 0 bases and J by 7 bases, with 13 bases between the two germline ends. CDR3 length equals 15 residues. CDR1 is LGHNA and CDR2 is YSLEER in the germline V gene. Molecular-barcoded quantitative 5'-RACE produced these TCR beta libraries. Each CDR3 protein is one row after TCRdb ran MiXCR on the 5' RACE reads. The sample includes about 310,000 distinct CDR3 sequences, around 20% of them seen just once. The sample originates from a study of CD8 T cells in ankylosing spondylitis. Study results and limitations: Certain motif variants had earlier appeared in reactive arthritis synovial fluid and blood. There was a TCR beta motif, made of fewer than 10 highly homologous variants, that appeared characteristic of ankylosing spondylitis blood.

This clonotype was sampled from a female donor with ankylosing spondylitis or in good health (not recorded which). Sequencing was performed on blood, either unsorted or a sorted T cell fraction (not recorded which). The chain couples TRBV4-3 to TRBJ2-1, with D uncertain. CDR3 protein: CASSQDPGRANEQFF. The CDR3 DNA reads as TGCGCCAGCAGCCAAGATCCCGGAAGAGCGAATGAGCAGTTCTTC.